This TCR beta chain was recovered during a study of blood T cells in healthy people across ages. This clonotype was counted a few times. A second PCR of 7 to 11 cycles used a sample-barcoded 5' primer and a J-beta primer mix. MiXCR was run by TCRdb on the 5' RACE reads, yielding one entry per CDR3 protein. The profile shows 1 million or so distinct CDR3 sequences, under 30% of them singletons. V was pared by 6 bases and J by 3 bases, with 14 bases between. The CDR3 has 15 amino acids. Germline V lookup: CDR1 KGHSH, CDR2 LQKENI. The data also belong to a second study, concerning T cells of mothers and their children. That publication notes: Added by the second PCR's M1S primer were sample barcodes and 2-4 random nucleotides.

The chain employs TRBV18 and TRBJ2-2; D is possibly TRBD2 (6 bases). The specimen was blood. The TCR originated in a girl aged 2-10 years in good health. CDR3 loop: CASSPTGVDTGELFF. The DNA for the CDR3 is TGTGCCAGCTCCCCGACGGGAGTAGACACCGGGGAGCTGTTTTTT.